One T cell receptor beta chain is described in this entry. Its cognate antigen is unknown. This entry is derived from a study of PD-1 blockade in classical Hodgkin lymphoma. On the study more broadly: Nivolumab was given intravenously to patients at 3 mg/kg every 2 weeks.

Each and every patient relapsed after autologous stem cell transplantation, and patients got differing brentuximab vedotin exposure. Assay: immunoSEQ multiplex PCR; the TCRdb copy retains only in-frame clones and omits some. The table shows 21,000 or so clones, with less than 80% occurring only once. General study results and limits: Complete responders entered with baseline diversity on par with newly diagnosed patients, the results showed. Patients with an early start, nivolumab under 1 year after ASCT, were excluded.

In germline, CDR1 is SGHTA, CDR2 FQGNSA. The junction had 9 bases not matched to a gene; V was cut back by 3 bases and J by 4 bases. This CDR3 comprises 16 residues. This chain connects TRBV7-2 to TRBJ2-5; 9 positions match TRBD2. Sequenced material: peripheral blood mononuclear cells (PBMCs), taken at baseline. The TCR originated in a human donor with classical Hodgkin lymphoma. CDR3 nucleotides: TGTGCCAGCAGCTTTCCTAGCGGGGCCCCCGGAGAGACCCAGTACTTC. Translating gives CASSFPSGAPGETQYF.